This T cell receptor (beta chain) originates from a study of blood T cell repertoires in COVID-19. As for the study in general: Acute and convalescent COVID-19 specimens originated in the United States, Italy and Spain. Nucleic acid was either cDNA or gDNA, and it came from T cells, B-cell-depleted T cells, or PBMCs.

The CDR3 has 14 residues. Germline CDR1 is MDHEN and CDR2 is SYDVKM. Trimming stripped 6 bases from V and 3 bases from J, with 12 bases between. One Seattle source followed patients from active infection through their disease course. Authors' data handling: Amplification of reference gene primers was used by the study to estimate nucleated cell counts. Assay used: immunoSEQ multiplex PCR; TCRdb lists only in-frame clones, some missing. V, J and clone size are those of that table, while D and trimming were read from the DNA. The data show 250,000 to 300,000 clones, with roughly nine tenths seen just once and 2.2% held by the top ten.

This receptor was identified in a woman in her twenties or thirties with COVID-19, enrolled during active disease. V gene TRBV28 combines with J gene TRBJ1-5, with D unclear. The sequenced sample was peripheral blood. CDR3 in amino acids: CASSRDTLNQPQHF. CDR3 nucleotides: TGTGCCAGCAGCCGAGACACTCTCAATCAGCCCCAGCATTTT.